This T cell receptor beta chain was recovered during a study of Tregs in tolerant kidney transplant recipients. The study, taken as a whole, reports: Expanding Tregs on activated donor B cells appeared to best identify donor-specific TCRbeta clones. Biological reproducibility was not directly addressed in this study. The small number of patients limits these findings pending further validation.

This table comes from immunoSEQ multiplex PCR, and its TCRdb copy is limited to in-frame clones, with some not included. The table shows roughly 250,000 clones, with 80% to 85% occurring only once. This CDR3 spans 14 amino acids. The germline CDR1 and CDR2 sequences are SGHTS and YDEGEE. Between the trimmed V and J ends, which lost 7 bases and 2 bases, there was a span of 16 bases. Comment on this clone: Its specificity is unknown.

CD4+CD25+CD127- Tregs, CD4+CD25- non-Tregs, CD4 and CD8 cells were sorted. The sequencing sample was made of CD4+ T cells from blood. The chain uses TRBV5-8 and TRBJ2-7, with TRBD1 as a possible D gene (5 bases). The clonotype originates from a human donor in good health. CDR3 residues: CASPPTGFTYEQYF. CDR3 sequence (DNA): TGTGCCAGCCCACCCACAGGTTTCACCTACGAGCAGTACTTC. Using reference TRBV5-8 and TRBJ2-7 for the parts outside the CDR3, the full variable domain is EAGVTQSPTHLIKTRGQQATLRCSPISGHTSVYWYQQALGLGLQFLLWYDEGEERNRGNFPPRFSGRQFPNYSSELNVNALELEDSALYLCASPPTGFTYEQYFGPGTRLTVT.